This T cell receptor beta chain is drawn from a study of T cell responses to AZD1222 COVID-19 vaccine. CDR3 length: 13 residues. The V and J ends lost 5 bases and 4 bases respectively, with 12 bases between them. CDR1 and CDR2 from the germline V gene are LNHDA and SQIVND (reference sequence). Study observations and caveats: Nearly half of spike-specific TCRs reportedly target unmutated variant regions.

Sequenced by immunoSEQ multiplex PCR; TCRdb stores in-frame clones only, minus some. The sample shows 65,000 to 80,000 clones, under 95% of them seen only once. With respect to this clone: What it recognizes is unknown.

The sequencing used peripheral blood, collected on day 0 of MenACWY control vaccination. The rearrangement joins TRBV19 to TRBJ2-7; TRBD1 is a possible D gene (5 bases). The TCR sequence derives from an adult in good health. The DNA for the CDR3 is TGTGCCAGTAGTCCCGACAGCTCATACGAGCAGTACTTC. It is translated as CASSPDSSYEQYF.